This TCR beta chain was documented in a study of T cell responses to AZD1222 COVID-19 vaccine (dated by TCRdb to the early 2020s). Notes on the research overall: A total of 230 to 250 trial participants underwent TCR sequencing, of whom 207 received two doses of AZD1222 and about 26 received two doses of the MenACWY control vaccine. Trial participants were enrolled into age subgroups of 18-55, 56-69 and 70-plus years, which contained approximately 150, 28 and 58 TCR-sequenced participants, respectively.

As to this clone: Its recognized antigen is unknown. No base qualities exist here, and no much larger clone lies one base off it.

The investigation overall reported the following: CD4 TCRs associated with the vaccine covered the entire spike protein, and the dominant responses were in regions 160-218 and 743-854. Conclusions about previously exposed vaccinees are limited because only a handful of AZD1222 recipients were SARS-CoV-2 seropositive at baseline. Because no day 14 peak-response samples were available, repertoires were characterized only after the peak T cell response. The 56-69-year group was small, and its depth increase did not reach significance, likely because of low power. A significant rise in spike-specific TCR breadth and depth was observed after two AZD1222 doses relative to day 0 and relative to MenACWY recipients. Nearly half of unique spike-specific TCRs reportedly recognized epitopes outside regions mutated in the B.1.351 and B.1.1.7 variants. Participants were mostly white British and included more females than males, and it was suggested by the authors that clonal diversity may have been underestimated.

Germline trimming: 6 bases from V, 4 bases from J; junction bases outside gene matches: 4. Including cysteine and phenylalanine, the CDR3 has 13 amino acids. Kept here is only the CDR3 DNA, which spans 39 bases and is read in frame from base 1. The germline V gene specifies MDHEN as CDR1 and SYDVKM as CDR2. The sample's time point, from its label and the paper: about 28 days (+/-7) after the second vaccine dose. Because spike-specific TCR depth and breadth did not differ between the two schedules, AZD1222 recipients who got a second dose at roughly 4 weeks were pooled with those who got a second dose at roughly 12 weeks. Vaccinee samples came from UK trials COV001 and COV002, including a single-blind randomized controlled phase 2/3 trial of AZD1222 (ChAdOx1 nCoV-19) in healthy adults. For TCRbeta chain sequencing, PBMC samples from trial participants were taken at day 0 and at day 28 after the second dose.

The CDR3 regions of human TCRbeta chains were analyzed by immunosequencing. The authors' pipeline ran thus. Repertoire TCRs were checked for matches against a reference library of SARS-CoV-2-specific TCRs that had been generated using the MIRA antigen-specificity platform. Breadth was defined as the fraction of unique TCRs that were SARS-CoV-2-associated. Depth was defined as the fraction of total T cells that were SARS-CoV-2-associated. Using the MIRA data, each spike-specific TCR was mapped to the spike region that the TCR reacts to and placed in a CD4 or CD8 class. Log10-transformed breadth and depth values were compared by one-way ANOVA with Sidak's multiple comparisons tests. Entries here come from immuneACCESS through TCRdb and include only in-frame sequences with V and J called. Some clones fail to appear in such tables; in the studies checked, an unresolved V gene covers under half of the shortfall, and the cause of the remainder is unknown. V, J and clone size were drawn from that table, and D and trimming were deduced from the DNA. Here the sample has tens of thousands of clones; roughly 87% occur a single time. The ten largest make up less than 20% of the sample.

The chain is encoded by TRBV28 joined to TRBJ1-1; 8 bases in the middle match TRBD1. The sequences come from peripheral blood, collected 28 days after the second AZD1222 dose. The receptor was derived from an adult who received the AZD1222 COVID-19 vaccine. CDR3 loop: CASRVGTGTEAFF. The base sequence is TGTGCCAGCAGAGTTGGGACAGGCACTGAAGCTTTCTTT.